The 28 T cell receptor beta chains presented below share a single source sample, sequenced in a study of radiotherapy plus CTLA-4 blockade in lung cancer. Sequencing used immunoSEQ multiplex PCR; TCRdb keeps in-frame clones, though not all of them. The table shows around 56,000 clones, with roughly 80% occurring only once. The sample consisted of peripheral blood, taken from a patient treated with radiotherapy plus ipilimumab. These receptors were taken from a human donor with non-small cell lung cancer who had a complete response to radiotherapy plus ipilimumab.

This sequence joins TRBV4-1 and TRBJ2-3; 13 nucleotides agree with TRBD2. V lost 1 base to trimming and J lost 8 bases; unmatched junction nucleotides: 12. This CDR3 has 18 residues. CDR1 MGHRA and CDR2 YSYEKL come from the germline V gene. The CDR3 sequence: CASSQGEPGLAGKSTQYF. The CDR3 DNA follows: TGCGCCAGCAGCCAAGGGGAACCGGGACTAGCGGGGAAGTCTACGCAGTATTTT.

This clone was seen only a few times. This sequence joins TRBV7-9 and TRBJ2-5; 8 nucleotides agree with TRBD2. The CDR3 is made up of 16 amino acids. J lost 5 bases, V lost 3 bases, and 11 bases had no gene match. Germline V CDR1 and CDR2: SEHNR, FQNEAQ (reference sequence). CDR3 in DNA: TGTGCCAGCAGCTTTAGCGGTGGGACTAGAGGGGAGACCCAGTACTTC. Its protein product is CASSFSGGTRGETQYF.

This clone was seen only a few times. The chain joins TRBV4-1 to TRBJ2-5; no clear D gene. Deletions cut 4 bases from V and 5 bases from J, with 11 bases between. The CDR3 contains 13 residues. Germline lookup yields CDR1 MGHRA and CDR2 YSYEKL. For the CDR3, the DNA is TGCGCCAGCAGCCGATTAGTCCGGGAGACCCAGTACTTC. It codes for CASSRLVRETQYF.

The J gene is TRBJ1-1, the V gene TRBV10-3, with a possible D match to TRBD1 (6 bases). Germline loops: CDR1 ENHRY, CDR2 SYGVKD. The CDR3 contains 14 residues. Trimming took 0 bases from V and 6 from J, leaving 11 bases between them. CDR3 nucleotides: TGTGCCATCAGTGAGTCGCTGGGGGCCGCTGAAGCTTTCTTT. The encoded protein is CAISESLGAAEAFF.

Notes on this clone: One end of the junction fails to match germline, which may point to a read error. J is TRBJ2-1 and V is TRBV5-1, with TRBD1 matching 7 bases. The CDR3 sequence is 11 residues long. Germline V gene sequence: CDR1 SGHRS, CDR2 YFSETQ. For the CDR3, the DNA is TGCGCCAGCAGCCTGGACAGGAGCCTGGTCTTC. Translating gives CASSLDRSLVF.

The V call is TRBV5-1, the J call TRBJ2-2, with TRBD2 matching over 8 bases. The J segment lost 0 bases and the V segment lost 4 bases, leaving 5 bases of the junction unmatched. This CDR3 has 16 residues. Germline CDR1 is SGHRS and CDR2 is YFSETQ. The CDR3 loop reads CASSRGGATNTGELFF. DNA for the CDR3: TGCGCCAGCAGCCGGGGGGGGGCGACGAACACCGGGGAGCTGTTTTTT.

This clone was recorded once. The gene calls are TRBV30 and TRBJ1-2; D not certain. The ends were cut back, 3 bases at V and 2 bases at J, with 7 bases in the middle. Germline V gene sequence: CDR1 GTSNPN, CDR2 SVGIG (reference sequence). CDR3 length: 12 residues. CDR3 in amino acids: CAWSRQNYGYTF. In nucleotides, the CDR3 is TGTGCCTGGAGCCGACAAAACTATGGCTACACCTTC.

The rearrangement links TRBV5-1 to TRBJ2-5; D remains unclear. CDR3 size: 15 residues. With 0 bases removed from V and 3 bases from J, the gap between germline ends came to 12 bases. Germline-derived CDR1 and CDR2 are SGHRS and YFSETQ. CDR3 residues: CASSLASTEEETQYF. CDR3 coding DNA: TGCGCCAGCAGCTTGGCGTCCACTGAGGAAGAGACCCAGTACTTC.

The chain is built from TRBV18 and TRBJ2-1, with D perhaps TRBD2 (6 bases). With 3 bases removed from V and 0 bases from J, the gap between germline ends came to 9 bases. This CDR3 has 15 amino acids. CDR1 KGHSH and CDR2 LQKENI come from the germline V gene. The CDR3 DNA is TGTGCCAGCTCACCGGACGGGAGCTCCTACAATGAGCAGTTCTTC. This codes for CASSPDGSSYNEQFF.

The chain recombines TRBV9 with TRBJ2-1, with D possibly TRBD2 on 6 matching bases. Germline-derived CDR1 and CDR2 are SGDLS and YYNGEE. This CDR3 comprises 15 residues. With 0 bases removed from V and 1 base from J, the gap between germline ends came to 8 bases. The CDR3 protein is CASSVAGESYNEQFF. In DNA form, the CDR3 reads TGTGCCAGCAGCGTAGCGGGAGAGTCCTACAATGAGCAGTTCTTC.

This clone is a singleton in its sample. The chain couples TRBV11-2 to TRBJ2-7; 9 nucleotides line up with TRBD1. This CDR3 contains 14 residues. After removal of 2 bases from V and 3 bases from J, the junction contained 2 bases not matched to a gene. The germline CDR1 and CDR2 sequences are SGHAT and FQNNGV. CDR3 region: CASSLKGQGYEQYF. The DNA of the CDR3 is TGTGCCAGCAGCTTAAAGGGACAGGGCTACGAGCAGTACTTC.

V and J are TRBV30 and TRBJ1-5; TRBD1 might be the D (6 bases). The V end was cut by 2 bases, the J end by 7 bases, with 9 bases between. Germline lookup yields CDR1 GTSNPN and CDR2 SVGIG (reference sequence). The CDR3 has 12 residues. The CDR3 DNA is TGTGCCTGGAGTCGGGGGGCCCAGCCCCAGCATTTT. Amino acid sequence: CAWSRGAQPQHF.

This clone was seen once. V gene TRBV7-2 combines with J gene TRBJ1-4, with D tentatively TRBD1 (5 bases). The CDR3 spans 14 residues. V lost 8 bases and J lost 7, with 17 bases in between. Germline loops: CDR1 SGHTA, CDR2 FQGNSA. The CDR3 DNA is TGTGCCAGCCAGTCTTCTTGGGGGGGTGAAAAACTGTTTTTT. Protein: CASQSSWGGEKLFF.

Of note for this clone: The same CDR3 arises from other DNA sequences in this sample as well. The V gene is TRBV2, the J gene TRBJ1-5, with 10 bases that match TRBD1. With 6 bases clipped from V and 0 bases from J, the junction kept 2 bases outside the gene matches. The CDR3 runs to 15 residues. CDR1 and CDR2 from the germline V gene are SNHLY and FYNNEI. The chain's CDR3 is CASRGTGDSNQPQHF. CDR3 bases: TGTGCCAGCAGGGGGACAGGGGATAGCAATCAGCCCCAGCATTTT.

The gene calls are TRBV15 and TRBJ1-3, with TRBD1 matching 9 bases. Unmatched junction bases numbered 2, after V lost 5 bases and J lost 0 bases. CDR1 and CDR2 from the germline V gene are LNHNV and YYDKDF (reference sequence). The CDR3 contains 15 residues. CDR3: CATSGDRASGNTIYF. Written as DNA, the CDR3 is TGTGCCACCAGCGGGGACAGGGCCTCTGGAAACACCATATATTTT.

The gene calls are TRBV5-3 and TRBJ2-1; 11 bases fit TRBD2. TRBV5-3 is an ORF; its function is uncertain. Trimming removed 3 bases from V and 8 bases from J; junction bases left unmatched: 7. CDR3 length: 15 amino acids. The CDR3, as DNA: TGTGCCAGAAGCTCGGGGACTAGCGGATTCGATGAGCAGTTCTTC. Translating it yields CARSSGTSGFDEQFF.

The chain combines TRBV29-1 with TRBJ1-2; possibly TRBD1 for D (5 bases). Trimming left V 6 bases short and J 5 bases short, with 22 bases between. The V gene's germline CDR1 is SQVTM and CDR2 ANQGSEA. The CDR3 runs to 15 residues. The CDR3, as DNA: TGCAGCGTCGCTACGGCCGGGGGAAAATGGTATGGCTACACCTTC. Translated: CSVATAGGKWYGYTF.

The chain recombines TRBV5-1 with TRBJ2-1; maybe TRBD1 (6 bases). The CDR3 has 15 residues. The V gene lost 4 bases and the J gene lost 0 bases, with 11 bases spanning the gap. Germline CDR1 is SGHRS and CDR2 is YFSETQ. Written as DNA, the CDR3 is TGCGCCAGCAGCCGACAGGCAAGCTCCTACAATGAGCAGTTCTTC. Its translation: CASSRQASSYNEQFF.

The chain uses TRBV15 and TRBJ2-7; D is ambiguous. V shed 0 bases and J shed 3 bases, with 9 bases lying between them. The CDR3 consists of 14 residues. CDR1 and CDR2 from the germline V gene are LNHNV and YYDKDF (reference sequence). The CDR3 reads CATSRDLDNYEQYF. CDR3 DNA: TGTGCCACCAGCAGAGATCTCGACAACTACGAGCAGTACTTC.

The chain links TRBV19 to TRBJ1-5, with 10 bases matching TRBD1. Germline CDR1 LNHDA, CDR2 SQIVND (reference sequence). Trimming removed 9 bases from V and 4 bases from J; junction bases left unmatched: 12. This CDR3 is built from 16 residues. The DNA for the CDR3 is TGTGCCAGGAAACCAGAAGGGACAGGGGATAATCAGCCCCAGCATTTT. Translation gives CARKPEGTGDNQPQHF.

This chain joins TRBV6-1 and TRBJ2-7; D gene uncertain. The CDR3 consists of 14 residues. V was clipped by 5 bases and J by 0 bases, with 11 bases between them. The V gene's germline CDR1 is MNHNS and CDR2 SASEGT. CDR3 sequence: CASSNLRSSYEQYV. CDR3 sequence (DNA): TGTGCCAGCAGTAACCTTCGGAGCTCCTACGAGCAGTACGTC.

The J gene is TRBJ2-1, the V gene TRBV2; perhaps TRBD2 as D (5 bases). V was cut by 6 bases and J by 9 bases, with 21 bases left in between. The germline V gene encodes CDR1 SNHLY and CDR2 FYNNEI. The CDR3 contains 15 residues. CDR3 loop: CASSITGSSLVEQFF. The CDR3 DNA reads TGTGCCAGCAGCATAACCGGGTCTAGCCTTGTTGAGCAGTTCTTC.

V gene TRBV18 combines with J gene TRBJ2-2, with D unclear. CDR1 and CDR2 from the germline V gene are KGHSH and LQKENI. Trimming left V 0 bases short and J 0 bases short, with 5 bases between. The CDR3 covers 15 residues. The CDR3 coding sequence is TGTGCCAGCTCACCACCGCCAGCGAACACCGGGGAGCTGTTTTTT. Encoded protein: CASSPPPANTGELFF.

This clone was counted a few times. V gene TRBV4-1 combines with J gene TRBJ2-1, with D uncertain. The CDR3 has 14 residues. V gave up 6 bases and J gave up 9 bases, with 18 bases separating them. Germline loops: CDR1 MGHRA, CDR2 YSYEKL. The CDR3 DNA reads as TGCGCCAGCAGGCCCCCGTTAAAAGGCGGTGAGCAGTTCTTC. Translation gives CASRPPLKGGEQFF.

The V call is TRBV9, the J call TRBJ2-5; 13 nucleotides line up with TRBD2. Germline CDR1 SGDLS, CDR2 YYNGEE. This CDR3 has 14 residues. V shed 4 bases, J shed 5 bases, and the junction held 2 bases outside the gene matches. The CDR3 sequence: CASSQTSGGETQYF. The CDR3 DNA reads TGTGCCAGCAGCCAGACTAGCGGGGGGGAGACCCAGTACTTC. The variable domain in full, completed from reference TRBV9 and TRBJ2-5, reads DSGVTQTPKHLITATGQRVTLRCSPRSGDLSVYWYQQSLDQGLQFLIQYYNGEERAKGNILERFSAQQFPDLHSELNLSSLELGDSALYFCASSQTSGGETQYFGPGTRLLVL.

The rearrangement joins TRBV7-2 to TRBJ1-2; D remains unclear. Germline CDR1 is SGHTA and CDR2 is FQGNSA. CDR3 size: 11 residues. V was pared by 5 bases and J by 7 bases, with 8 bases between. The chain's CDR3 is CASSRGVGYTF. CDR3 sequence (DNA): TGTGCCAGCAGCCGGGGAGTTGGCTACACCTTC.

CDR3 region: CASSLGGSGNTEAFF. The CDR3 coding sequence is TGCGCCAGCAGCCTCGGGGGTTCCGGGAACACTGAAGCTTTCTTT. V is TRBV4-1 and J is TRBJ1-1; TRBD1 is a possible D gene (5 bases). Trimming shortened V by 4 bases and J by 1 base, and 13 bases separated the two germline ends. The CDR3 is made up of 15 amino acids. CDR1 and CDR2 (germline): MGHRA, YSYEKL.

The chain links TRBV30 to TRBJ1-6; D not certain. V dropped 4 bases and J dropped 8 bases, with 9 bases sitting between them. This CDR3 spans 12 amino acids. The V gene's germline CDR1 is GTSNPN and CDR2 SVGIG (reference sequence). The CDR3 coding sequence is TGTGCCTGGACGGACGGGGATTCACCCCTCCACTTT. Its translation is CAWTDGDSPLHF. The full variable domain, rest sourced from reference TRBV30 and TRBJ1-6, is SQTIHQWPATLVQPVGSPLSLECTVEGTSNPNLYWYRQAAGRGLQLLFYSVGIGQISSEVPQNLSASRPQDRQFILSSKKLLLSDSGFYLCAWTDGDSPLHFGNGTRLTVT.